This TCR beta chain was profiled in a study of cytomegalovirus exposure and HLA in healthy donors. Study-wide points: For TCR beta chains, V- and J-gene trimming was later linked to a missense DCLRE1C variant.

Vbeta (60) and Jbeta (13) primers were used in the PCR. The repertoire was sequenced with immunoSEQ multiplex PCR; TCRdb's copy has only in-frame clones and lacks some. The table shows under 250,000 clones, with roughly 80% occurring only once. V gave up 6 bases and J gave up 6 bases, with 15 bases separating them. The CDR3 sequence is 13 residues long. Germline V CDR1 and CDR2: MNHEY, SVGAGI. Whereas donors were nominally healthy upon sampling, unrecorded immune exposures were probable. Turning to this clone: Its specificity is unknown.

Sequencing was carried out using PBMCs. This chain joins TRBV6-5 and TRBJ2-7; TRBD2 is a possible D gene (5 bases). The sequence came from a man between 50 and 59 years old in good health and CMV-seronegative. The CDR3: CASSRGGVGEQYF. In nucleotides, the CDR3 is TGTGCCAGCAGCCGGGGTGGAGTCGGCGAGCAGTACTTC.